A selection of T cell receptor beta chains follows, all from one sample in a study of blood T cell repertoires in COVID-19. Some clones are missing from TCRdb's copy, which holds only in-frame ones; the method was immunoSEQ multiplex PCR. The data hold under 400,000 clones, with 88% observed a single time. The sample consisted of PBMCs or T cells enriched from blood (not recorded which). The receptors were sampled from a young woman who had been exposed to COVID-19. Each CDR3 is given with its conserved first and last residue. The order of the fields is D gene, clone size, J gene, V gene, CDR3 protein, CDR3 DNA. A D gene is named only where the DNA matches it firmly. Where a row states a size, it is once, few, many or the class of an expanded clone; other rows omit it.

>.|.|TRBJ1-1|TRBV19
CASRHRVENTEAFF
TGTGCCAGTAGACACAGGGTGGAGAACACTGAAGCTTTCTTT
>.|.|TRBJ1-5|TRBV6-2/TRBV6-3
CASSHQQGANQPQHF
TGTGCCAGCAGTCATCAACAGGGCGCCAATCAGCCCCAGCATTTT
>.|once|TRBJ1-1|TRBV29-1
CSGGRMNTEAFF
TGCAGCGGTGGCAGGATGAACACTGAAGCTTTCTTT
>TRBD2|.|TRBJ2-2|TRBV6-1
CASSEGLAGVNTGELFF
TGTGCCAGCAGTGAAGGGTTAGCGGGAGTAAACACCGGGGAGCTGTTTTTT
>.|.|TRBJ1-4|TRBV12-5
CASGSSPVFEKLFF
TGTGCTAGTGGTTCGAGCCCGGTTTTTGAAAAACTGTTTTTT
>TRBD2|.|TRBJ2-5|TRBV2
CASRDSGALGTQYF
TGTGCCAGCAGGGATAGCGGGGCCCTGGGAACCCAGTACTTC
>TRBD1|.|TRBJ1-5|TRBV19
CARYRGYCPYSNQPQHF
TGTGCCAGATACAGGGGCTATTGCCCCTATAGCAATCAGCCCCAGCATTTT
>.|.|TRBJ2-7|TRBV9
CASSPRGAGSSYEQYF
TGTGCCAGCAGCCCCCGGGGGGCGGGAAGCTCCTACGAGCAGTACTTC
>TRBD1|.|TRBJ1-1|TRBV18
CASSRGQENTEAFF
TGTGCCAGCTCTCGAGGACAGGAGAACACTGAAGCTTTCTTT
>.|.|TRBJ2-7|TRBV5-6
CASSLLASSYEQYF
TGTGCCAGCAGCTTGTTGGCTAGCAGCTACGAGCAGTACTTC
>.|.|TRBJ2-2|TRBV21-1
CFREGTGELFF
TGTTTCAGGGAGGGAACCGGGGAGCTGTTTTTT
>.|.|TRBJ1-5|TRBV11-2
CASSLAGAGNQPQHF
TGTGCCAGCAGCTTAGCTGGGGCAGGGAACCAGCCCCAGCATTTT
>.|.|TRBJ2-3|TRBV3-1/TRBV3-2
CASSQEFTSHVSDTQYF
TGTGCCAGCAGCCAAGAGTTCACTAGTCATGTGTCAGATACGCAGTATTTT
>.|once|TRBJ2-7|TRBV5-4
CASSLSTGTHRGEQYF
TGTGCCAGCAGCTTGAGCACCGGGACACATCGAGGCGAGCAGTACTTC
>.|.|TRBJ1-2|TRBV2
CASSEVVGGNYGYTF
TGTGCCAGCAGTGAAGTCGTGGGAGGGAACTATGGCTACACCTTC
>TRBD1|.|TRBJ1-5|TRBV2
CASSGTGIRQPQHF
TGTGCCAGCAGTGGGACAGGGATTCGACAGCCCCAGCATTTT
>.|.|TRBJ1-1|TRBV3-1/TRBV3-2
CASTAWDKNTEAFF
TGTGCCAGCACCGCGTGGGACAAGAACACTGAAGCTTTCTTT
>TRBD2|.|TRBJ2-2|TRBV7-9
CASSLGRLLAGEEELFF
TGTGCCAGCAGCTTAGGACGGTTACTAGCGGGAGAGGAGGAGCTGTTTTTT
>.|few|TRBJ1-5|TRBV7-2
CASSLGAGRNQPQHF
TGTGCCAGCAGCTTAGGGGCAGGGCGAAATCAGCCCCAGCATTTT
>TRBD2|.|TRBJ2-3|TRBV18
CASSPKTSGSSTDTQYF
TGTGCCAGCTCACCGAAAACTAGCGGGTCTAGCACAGATACGCAGTATTTT
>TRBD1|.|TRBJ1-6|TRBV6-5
CASSPTGGGSPLHF
TGTGCCAGCAGTCCAACAGGGGGCGGTTCACCCCTCCACTTT
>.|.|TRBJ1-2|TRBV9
CASSAKGQTEKGYTF
TGTGCCAGCAGCGCGAAAGGACAGACCGAAAAAGGCTACACCTTC
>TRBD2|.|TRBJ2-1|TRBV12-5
CASGFPSGKGAEQFF
TGTGCTAGTGGTTTCCCTAGCGGGAAGGGGGCGGAGCAGTTCTTC
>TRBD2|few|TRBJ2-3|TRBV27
CASSFSLATDTQYF
TGTGCCAGCAGCTTCTCACTAGCGACAGATACGCAGTATTTT
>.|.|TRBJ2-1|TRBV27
CASSSPGKPLWEQFF
TGTGCCAGCAGTTCCCCCGGGAAGCCCTTATGGGAGCAGTTCTTC
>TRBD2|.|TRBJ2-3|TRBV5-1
CASSLAGASTDTQYF
TGCGCCAGCAGCCTAGCGGGAGCGAGCACAGATACGCAGTATTTT
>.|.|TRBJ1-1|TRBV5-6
CASSRSLNTEAFF
TGTGCCAGCAGCCGTAGTTTGAACACTGAAGCTTTCTTT
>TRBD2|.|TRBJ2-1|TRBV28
CASRSPGTRDNEQFF
TGTGCCAGCAGGTCACCCGGGACTAGGGACAATGAGCAGTTCTTC
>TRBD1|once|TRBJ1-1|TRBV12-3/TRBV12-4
CASSPRGYTEAFF
TGTGCCAGCAGCCCCAGGGGGTACACTGAAGCTTTCTTT
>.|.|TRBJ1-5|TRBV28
CASSLAEQPQHF
TGTGCCAGCAGTTTAGCAGAACAGCCCCAGCATTTT
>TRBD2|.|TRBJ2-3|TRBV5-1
CASSSWGGRTDTQYF
TGCGCCAGCAGCTCCTGGGGGGGACGCACAGATACGCAGTATTTT
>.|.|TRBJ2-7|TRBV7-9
CASSSTQLHSYEQYF
TGTGCCAGCAGCTCCACACAGCTCCACTCCTACGAGCAGTACTTC
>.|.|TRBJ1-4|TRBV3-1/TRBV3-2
CASSQETQGGNEKLFF
TGTGCCAGCAGCCAAGAAACCCAGGGTGGTAATGAAAAACTGTTTTTT
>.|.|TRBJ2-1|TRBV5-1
CASSLATGSSYNEQFF
TGCGCCAGCAGCTTGGCCACCGGGAGCTCCTACAATGAGCAGTTCTTC
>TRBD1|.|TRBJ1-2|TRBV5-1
CASSLESGTGGAANYGYTF
TGCGCCAGCAGCTTGGAATCCGGGACAGGGGGCGCGGCGAACTATGGCTACACCTTC
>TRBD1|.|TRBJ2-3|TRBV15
CATSSRTGGADTQYF
TGTGCCACCAGCAGCCGGACAGGGGGCGCAGATACGCAGTATTTT
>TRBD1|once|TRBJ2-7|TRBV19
CASSTPRGQGTYEQYF
TGTGCCAGTAGTACCCCGAGGGGACAGGGGACCTACGAGCAGTACTTC
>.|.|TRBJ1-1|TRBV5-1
CASSIDSANTEAFF
TGCGCCAGCAGCATCGACAGCGCAAACACTGAAGCTTTCTTT
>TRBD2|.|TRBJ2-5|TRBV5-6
CASSSGTTQETQYF
TGTGCCAGCAGCTCAGGGACTACCCAAGAGACCCAGTACTTC
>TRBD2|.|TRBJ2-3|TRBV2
CASSPSSALAGGVDTQYF
TGTGCCAGCAGCCCCTCCTCCGCCCTAGCGGGAGGGGTAGATACGCAGTATTTT
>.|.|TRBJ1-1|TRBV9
CASSVGGGAFGAFF
TGTGCCAGCAGCGTAGGTGGGGGGGCATTCGGAGCTTTCTTT
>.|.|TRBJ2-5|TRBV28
CASSAALATQYF
TGTGCCAGCAGCGCCGCCCTAGCGACCCAGTACTTC
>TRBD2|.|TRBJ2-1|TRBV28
CASSFYGLAGRKGEQFF
TGTGCCAGCAGTTTTTACGGACTAGCGGGAAGAAAGGGGGAGCAGTTCTTC
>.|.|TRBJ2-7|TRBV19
CASSFGQRGFYEQYF
TGTGCCAGTAGTTTTGGGCAACGGGGATTCTACGAGCAGTACTTC
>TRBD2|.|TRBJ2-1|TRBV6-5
CASSYLSSGSNNEQFF
TGTGCCAGCAGTTACTTAAGTAGCGGGTCCAACAATGAGCAGTTCTTC
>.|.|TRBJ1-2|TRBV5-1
CASKPGVGYGYTF
TGCGCCAGCAAACCGGGTGTAGGCTATGGCTACACCTTC
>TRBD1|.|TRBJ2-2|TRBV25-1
CASSEGTENTGELFF
TGTGCCAGCAGTGAAGGGACAGAAAACACCGGGGAGCTGTTTTTT
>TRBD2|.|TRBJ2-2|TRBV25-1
CASGMGGPNTGELFF
TGTGCCAGCGGGATGGGAGGGCCGAACACCGGGGAGCTGTTTTTT
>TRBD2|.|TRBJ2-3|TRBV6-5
CASSLSGSLGDTQYF
TGTGCCAGCAGCCTTAGCGGGAGTCTGGGAGATACGCAGTATTTT
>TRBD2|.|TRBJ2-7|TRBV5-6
CASSLSPLTSGEYEQYF
TGTGCCAGCAGCTTGTCCCCATTGACTAGCGGGGAATACGAGCAGTACTTC
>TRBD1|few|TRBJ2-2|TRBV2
CASSEAPGQGFTGELFF
TGTGCCAGCAGTGAAGCCCCGGGACAGGGGTTCACCGGGGAGCTGTTTTTT
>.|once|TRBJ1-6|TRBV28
CANSAGNNSPLHF
TGTGCCAACTCTGCAGGGAATAATTCACCCCTCCACTTT
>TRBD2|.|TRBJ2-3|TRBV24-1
CATSDLLSGDGTDTQYF
TGTGCCACCAGTGATTTGCTTAGCGGGGACGGCACAGATACGCAGTATTTT
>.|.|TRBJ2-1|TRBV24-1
CATSDLPGNEQFF
TGTGCCACCAGTGATTTGCCCGGTAATGAGCAGTTCTTC
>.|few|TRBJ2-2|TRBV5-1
CASEGGPTTGELFF
TGCGCCAGCGAAGGAGGGCCGACCACCGGGGAGCTGTTTTTT